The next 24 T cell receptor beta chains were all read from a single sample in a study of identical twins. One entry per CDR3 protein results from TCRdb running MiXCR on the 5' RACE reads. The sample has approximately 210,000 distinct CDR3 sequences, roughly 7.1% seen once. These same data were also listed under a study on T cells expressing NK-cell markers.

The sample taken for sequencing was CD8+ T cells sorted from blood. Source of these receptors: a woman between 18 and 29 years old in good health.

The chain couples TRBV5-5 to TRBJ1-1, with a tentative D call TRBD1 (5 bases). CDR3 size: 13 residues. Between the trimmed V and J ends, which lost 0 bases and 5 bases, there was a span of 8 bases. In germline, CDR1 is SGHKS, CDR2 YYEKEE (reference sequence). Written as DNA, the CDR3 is TGTGCCAGCAGCTTGGGACAGCCGACTGAAGCTTTCTTT. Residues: CASSLGQPTEAFF.

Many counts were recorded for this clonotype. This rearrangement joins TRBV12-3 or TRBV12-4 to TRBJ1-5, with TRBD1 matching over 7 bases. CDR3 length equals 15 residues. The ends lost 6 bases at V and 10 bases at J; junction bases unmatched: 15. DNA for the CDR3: TGTGCCAGCAGGTTGACAGGGAATGGGAATTTACCCCAGCATTTT. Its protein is CASRLTGNGNLPQHF.

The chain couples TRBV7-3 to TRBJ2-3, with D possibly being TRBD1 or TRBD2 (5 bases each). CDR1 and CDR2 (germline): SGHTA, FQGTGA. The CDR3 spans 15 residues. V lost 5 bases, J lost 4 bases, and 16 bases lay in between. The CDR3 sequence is CASSPRDQRADTQYF. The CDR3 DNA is TGTGCCAGCAGCCCGAGGGACCAGAGGGCAGATACGCAGTATTTT. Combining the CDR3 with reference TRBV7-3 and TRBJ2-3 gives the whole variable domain GAGVSQTPSNKVTEKGKYVELRCDPISGHTALYWYRQSLGQGPEFLIYFQGTGAADDSGLPNDRFFAVRPEGSVSTLKIQRTERGDSAVYLCASSPRDQRADTQYFGPGTRLTVL.

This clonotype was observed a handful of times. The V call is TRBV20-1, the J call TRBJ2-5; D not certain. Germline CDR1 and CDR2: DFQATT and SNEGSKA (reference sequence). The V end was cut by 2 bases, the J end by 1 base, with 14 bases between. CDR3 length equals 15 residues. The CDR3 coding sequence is TGCAGTGCTAGATCGGATCGCGAAGCCCAAGAGACCCAGTACTTC. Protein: CSARSDREAQETQYF.

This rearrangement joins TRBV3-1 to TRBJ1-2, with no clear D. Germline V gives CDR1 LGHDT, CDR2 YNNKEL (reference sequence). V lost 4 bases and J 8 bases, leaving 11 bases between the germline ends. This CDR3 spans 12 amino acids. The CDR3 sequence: CASSPWLGGYTF. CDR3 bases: TGTGCCAGCAGCCCCTGGCTCGGGGGCTACACCTTC.

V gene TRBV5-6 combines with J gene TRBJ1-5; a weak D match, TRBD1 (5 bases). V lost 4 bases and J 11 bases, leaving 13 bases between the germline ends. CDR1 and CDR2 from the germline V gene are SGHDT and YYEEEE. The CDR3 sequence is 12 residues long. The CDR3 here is CASSEGRGTQHF. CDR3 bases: TGTGCCAGCAGCGAGGGTCGGGGGACCCAGCATTTT.

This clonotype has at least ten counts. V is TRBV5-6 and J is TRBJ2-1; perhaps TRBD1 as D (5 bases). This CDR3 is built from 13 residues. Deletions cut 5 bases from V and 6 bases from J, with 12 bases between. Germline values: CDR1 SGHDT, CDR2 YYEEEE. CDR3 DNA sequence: TGTGCCAGCAGAAAGGGGCTCCCCAATGAGCAGTTCTTC. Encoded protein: CASRKGLPNEQFF. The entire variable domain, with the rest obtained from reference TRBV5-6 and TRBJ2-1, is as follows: DAGVTQSPTHLIKTRGQQVTLRCSPKSGHDTVSWYQQALGQGPQFIFQYYEEEERQRGNFPDRFSGHQFPNYSSELNVNALLLGDSALYLCASRKGLPNEQFFGPGTRLTVL.

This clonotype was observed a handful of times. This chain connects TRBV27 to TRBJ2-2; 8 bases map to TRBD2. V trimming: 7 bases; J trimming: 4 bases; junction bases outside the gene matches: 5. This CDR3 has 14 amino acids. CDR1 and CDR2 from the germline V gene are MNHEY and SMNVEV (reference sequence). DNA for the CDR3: TGTGCCAGCAACCCCGGGAGGGGCACCGGGGAGCTGTTTTTT. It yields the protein CASNPGRGTGELFF.

The DNA of the CDR3 is TGTGCCAGCAGCTGGGAAGGGCAGGGTACGCAGTATTTT. Translating it yields CASSWEGQGTQYF. The V gene is TRBV11-2, the J gene TRBJ2-3, with D possibly matching TRBD1 (5 bases). The V end lost 4 bases, the J end lost 8 bases, and 13 bases lay between the germline ends. The length of the CDR3 is 13 residues. Germline loops: CDR1 SGHAT, CDR2 FQNNGV.

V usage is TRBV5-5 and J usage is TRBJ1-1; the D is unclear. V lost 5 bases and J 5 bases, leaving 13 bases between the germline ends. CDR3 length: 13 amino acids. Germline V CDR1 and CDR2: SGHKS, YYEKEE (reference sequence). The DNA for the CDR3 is TGTGCCAGCAGTTTCGCTTCGTGGACTGAAGCTTTCTTT. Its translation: CASSFASWTEAFF.

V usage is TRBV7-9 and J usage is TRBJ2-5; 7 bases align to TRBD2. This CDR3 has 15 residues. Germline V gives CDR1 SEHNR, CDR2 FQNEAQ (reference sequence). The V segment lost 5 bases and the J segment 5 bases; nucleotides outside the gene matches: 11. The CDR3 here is CASSPSPGGGETQYF. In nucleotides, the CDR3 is TGTGCCAGCAGCCCCTCGCCGGGGGGAGGGGAGACCCAGTACTTC.

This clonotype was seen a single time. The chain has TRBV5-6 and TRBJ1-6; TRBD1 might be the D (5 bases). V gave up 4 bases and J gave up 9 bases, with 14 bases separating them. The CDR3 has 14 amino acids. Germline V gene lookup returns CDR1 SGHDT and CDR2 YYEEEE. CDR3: CASSAVGTGSPLHF. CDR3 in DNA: TGTGCCAGCAGCGCCGTGGGGACGGGTTCACCCCTCCACTTT. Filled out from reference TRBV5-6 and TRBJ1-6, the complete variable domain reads DAGVTQSPTHLIKTRGQQVTLRCSPKSGHDTVSWYQQALGQGPQFIFQYYEEEERQRGNFPDRFSGHQFPNYSSELNVNALLLGDSALYLCASSAVGTGSPLHFGNGTRLTVT.

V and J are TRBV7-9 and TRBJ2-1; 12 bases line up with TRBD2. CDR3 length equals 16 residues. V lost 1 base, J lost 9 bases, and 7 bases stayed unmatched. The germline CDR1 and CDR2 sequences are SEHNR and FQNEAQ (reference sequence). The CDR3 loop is CASSLGSSGRAGEQFF. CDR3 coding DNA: TGTGCCAGCAGCTTAGGCTCTAGCGGGAGGGCCGGTGAGCAGTTCTTC. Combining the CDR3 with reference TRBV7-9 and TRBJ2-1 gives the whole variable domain DTGVSQNPRHKITKRGQNVTFRCDPISEHNRLYWYRQTLGQGPEFLTYFQNEAQLEKSRLLSDRFSAERPKGSFSTLEIQRTEQGDSAMYLCASSLGSSGRAGEQFFGPGTRLTVL.

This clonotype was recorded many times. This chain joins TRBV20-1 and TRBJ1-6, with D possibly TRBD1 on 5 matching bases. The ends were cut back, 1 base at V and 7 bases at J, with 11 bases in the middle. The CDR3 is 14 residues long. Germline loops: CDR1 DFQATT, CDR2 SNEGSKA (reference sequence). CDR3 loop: CSARAPGKNSPLHF. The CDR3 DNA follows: TGCAGTGCTAGAGCTCCAGGGAAAAATTCACCCCTCCACTTT.

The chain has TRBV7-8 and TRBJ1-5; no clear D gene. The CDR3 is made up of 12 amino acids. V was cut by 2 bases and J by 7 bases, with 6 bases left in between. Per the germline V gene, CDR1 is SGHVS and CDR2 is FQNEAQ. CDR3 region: CASSLRLQPQHF. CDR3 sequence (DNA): TGTGCCAGCAGCTTAAGGTTGCAGCCCCAGCATTTT.

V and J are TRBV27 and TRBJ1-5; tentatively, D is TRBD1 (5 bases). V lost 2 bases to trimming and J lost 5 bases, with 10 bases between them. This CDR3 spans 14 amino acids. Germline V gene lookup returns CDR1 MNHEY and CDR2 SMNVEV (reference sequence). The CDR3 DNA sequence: TGTGCCAGCAGTTTAGGGGGTCGTCATCAGCCCCAGCATTTT. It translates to CASSLGGRHQPQHF.

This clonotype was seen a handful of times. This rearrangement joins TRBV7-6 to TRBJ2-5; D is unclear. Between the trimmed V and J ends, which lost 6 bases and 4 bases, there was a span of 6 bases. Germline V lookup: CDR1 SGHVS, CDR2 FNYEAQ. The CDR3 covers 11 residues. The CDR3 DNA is TGTGCCAGCAGAGACGCAGAGACCCAGTACTTC. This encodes CASRDAETQYF.

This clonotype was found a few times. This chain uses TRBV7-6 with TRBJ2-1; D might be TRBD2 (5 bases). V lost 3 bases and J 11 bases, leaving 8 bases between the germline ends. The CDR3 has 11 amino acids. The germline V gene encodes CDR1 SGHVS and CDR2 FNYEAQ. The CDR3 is CASSFEGKQFF. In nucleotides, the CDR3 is TGTGCCAGCAGCTTCGAGGGTAAGCAGTTCTTC.

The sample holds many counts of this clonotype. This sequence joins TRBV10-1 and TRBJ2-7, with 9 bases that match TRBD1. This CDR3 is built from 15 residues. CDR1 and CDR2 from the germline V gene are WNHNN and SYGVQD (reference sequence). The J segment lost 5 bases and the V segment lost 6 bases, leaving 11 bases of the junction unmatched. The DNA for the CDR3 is TGCGCCAGCAGCCCAACCGGGACAGGGAACCACGAGCAGTACTTC. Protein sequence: CASSPTGTGNHEQYF.

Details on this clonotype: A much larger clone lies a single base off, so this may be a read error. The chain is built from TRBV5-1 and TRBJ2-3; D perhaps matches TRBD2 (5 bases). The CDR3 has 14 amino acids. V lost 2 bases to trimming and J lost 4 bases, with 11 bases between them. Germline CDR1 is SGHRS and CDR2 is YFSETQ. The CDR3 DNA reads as TGCGCCAGCAGCTTTTTTGGAGGCGCAGATACGCAGTATTTT. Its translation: CASSFFGGADTQYF.

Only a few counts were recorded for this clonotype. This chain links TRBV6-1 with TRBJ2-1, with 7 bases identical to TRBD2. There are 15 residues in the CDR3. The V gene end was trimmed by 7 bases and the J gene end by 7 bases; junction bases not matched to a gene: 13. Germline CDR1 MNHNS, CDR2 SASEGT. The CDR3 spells CASTPGGGPRNEQFF. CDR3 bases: TGTGCCAGCACCCCGGGGGGAGGGCCCCGGAATGAGCAGTTCTTC.

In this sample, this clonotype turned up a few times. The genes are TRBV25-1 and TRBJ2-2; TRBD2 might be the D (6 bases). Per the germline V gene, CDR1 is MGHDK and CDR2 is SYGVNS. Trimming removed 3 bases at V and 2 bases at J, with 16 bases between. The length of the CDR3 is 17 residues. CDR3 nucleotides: TGTGCCAGCAGTGACCGTCCGGGACTGGCAAACACCGGGGAGCTGTTTTTT. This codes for CASSDRPGLANTGELFF.

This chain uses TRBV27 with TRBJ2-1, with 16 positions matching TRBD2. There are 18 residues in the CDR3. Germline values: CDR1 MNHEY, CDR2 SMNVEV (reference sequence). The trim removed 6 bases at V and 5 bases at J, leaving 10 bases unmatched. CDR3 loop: CASSHHRGLAGGDNEQFF. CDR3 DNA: TGTGCCAGCAGCCACCACAGGGGACTAGCGGGAGGGGACAATGAGCAGTTCTTC.

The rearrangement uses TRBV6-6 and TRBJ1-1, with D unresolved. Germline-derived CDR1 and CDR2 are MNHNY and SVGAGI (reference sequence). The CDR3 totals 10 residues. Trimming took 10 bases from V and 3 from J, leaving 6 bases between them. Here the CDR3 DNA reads TGTGCCACCGAGTACACTGAAGCTTTCTTT. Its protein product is CATEYTEAFF.